One T cell receptor beta chain is described in this entry. Its antigen remains undetermined. The CDR3 has 14 amino acids, counting the end cysteine and phenylalanine. The nucleotide record is missing. The germline V gene provides CDR1 SGHTA and CDR2 FQGNSA. HCMV-specific IgG was detected in serum with a commercial ELISA kit to determine HCMV serostatus. Peripheral blood mononuclear cells were isolated from blood by Ficoll density gradient centrifugation. Reads for this sample came from an Illumina HiSeq 2000. 5'RACE template switching, by which a universal primer site and unique molecular identifiers were added, was used to make TCR beta cDNA libraries. cDNA synthesis was primed from the TCR beta constant segment, followed by two successive PCR amplification steps. As for the original processing: MIGEC handled demultiplexing of the reads and grouping by UMI, while MiTCR was used to assemble and quantify clonotypes. Only TCR cDNA sequences supported by at least two reads were kept to exclude erroneous sequences. The tcR package was used for downstream repertoire analysis, and clonotypes were matched between fractions using CDR3 nucleotide sequence together with V segment. VDJmatch was used to annotate antigen specificity against VDJdb, with one amino acid substitution in CDR3 permitted. TCRdb reprocessed the reads, so every CDR3 protein sequence counts as one entry and DNA is not shown. The V and J calls follow TCRdb's processing rather than the paper's. The sample's table covers about 260,000 distinct CDR3 sequences. The ten largest account for more than 3.5% of the sample.

The entry originates in a study of T cells expressing NK-cell markers (dated by TCRdb to 2020 to 2022). As for the study more broadly: TCR beta-chain repertoires were profiled in sorted CD3+CD56+NKG2C+, CD3+CD56+NKG2C- and CD3+CD56-NKG2C+ T-cell subsets from roughly eight donors. Of the eight sequenced donors, seven were found to be HCMV-seropositive and one was found to be HCMV-seronegative. The eight sequenced donors were randomly selected healthy volunteers, three men and five women. Sequencing of the libraries produced 2 x 150 bp reads on Illumina HiSeq 2000/2500, MiSeq or NextSeq. What the work shows at the level of the full study, not this receptor alone: It remained unclear whether the expanded NKG2C-expressing T cell clones were specific for HCMV antigens. Those dominant clonotypes were again the most abundant among CD3+CD56-NKG2C+ cells in a few donors, at roughly 25-60.1%. In 6 or 7 donors, the dominant CD3+CD56+NKG2C+ clonotypes ranked among the top 10 CD8+ clonotypes, making up roughly 1.0-7.0% of CD8+ T cells.

This clonotype was obtained from a woman between 18 and 69 years old in good health. The source material was blood T cells: a sorted CD56 or NKG2C T cell subset, CD4+ or CD8+ T cells, or bulk PBMC T cells (not recorded which). Recombination linked TRBV7-2 to TRBJ2-2. The CDR3 protein sequence reads: CASRSGRYTGELFF.